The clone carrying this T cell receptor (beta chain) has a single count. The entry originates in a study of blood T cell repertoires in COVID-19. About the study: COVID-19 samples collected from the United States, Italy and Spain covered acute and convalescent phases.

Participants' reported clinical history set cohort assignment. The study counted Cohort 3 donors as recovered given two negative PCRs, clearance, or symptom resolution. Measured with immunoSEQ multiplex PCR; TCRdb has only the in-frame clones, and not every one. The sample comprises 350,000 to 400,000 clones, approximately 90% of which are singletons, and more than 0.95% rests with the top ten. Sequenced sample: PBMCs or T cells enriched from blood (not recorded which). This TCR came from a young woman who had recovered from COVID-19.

CDR3 loop: CATGHNYGYTF. The CDR3 DNA is TGTGCCACCGGCCATAACTATGGCTACACCTTC. The chain links TRBV15 to TRBJ1-2; no definite D call. This CDR3 is 11 amino acids long. Between the trimmed V and J ends, which lost 8 bases and 1 base, there was a span of 5 bases. Germline V CDR1 and CDR2: LNHNV, YYDKDF (reference sequence). The complete variable domain, with remaining parts taken from reference TRBV15 and TRBJ1-2, reads DAMVIQNPRYQVTQFGKPVTLSCSQTLNHNVMYWYQQKSSQAPKLLFHYYDKDFNNEADTPDNFQSRRPNTSFCFLDIRSPGLGDTAMYLCATGHNYGYTFGSGTRLTVV.